The 8 T cell receptor beta chains below all came from one sample that was sequenced in a study of CD8+CD57+ T cells in acquired aplastic anemia. The template used for profiling TCR beta VDJ and CDR3 was genomic DNA. TCRdb passed the reads through MiXCR, listing each CDR3 protein once. The sample comprises around 170,000 distinct CDR3 sequences, roughly half of which are singletons, and approximately 9.4% rests with the top ten. The authors sequenced patients whose flow cytometry had shown CD8+CD57+ cell expansion. Sequenced sample: sorted CD4+, CD8+, or CD8+CD57+ T cells (not recorded which) from PBMCs. These TCRs come from a human donor with aplastic anemia.

The chain joins TRBV7-2 to TRBJ2-7, with unresolved D. The length of the CDR3 is 13 residues. CDR1 and CDR2 from the germline V gene are SGHTA and FQGNSA. The ends were cut back, 5 bases at V and 4 bases at J, with 12 bases in the middle. The CDR3 DNA is TGTGCCAGCAGCCCCCTGGATTGGTACGAGCAGTACTTC. It codes for CASSPLDWYEQYF. Full variable domain (rest looked up from reference TRBV7-2 and TRBJ2-7): GAGVSQSPSNKVTEKGKDVELRCDPISGHTALYWYRQSLGQGLEFLIYFQGNSAPDKSGLPSDRFSAERTGGSVSTLTIQRTQQEDSAVYLCASSPLDWYEQYFGPGTRLTVT.

The CDR3 region has the DNA TGTGCCACCAGTCAGGGAGGGGGTTCTGGCTACACCTTC. This codes for CATSQGGGSGYTF. This chain links TRBV24-1 with TRBJ1-2; a possible D gene is TRBD1 (6 bases). The CDR3 totals 13 residues. Germline V gene lookup returns CDR1 KGHDR and CDR2 SFDVKD. V was clipped by 6 bases and J by 7 bases, with 14 bases between them.

This clonotype was recorded many times. The V call is TRBV6-1, the J call TRBJ2-7, with D possibly matching TRBD2 (6 bases). The CDR3 length is 11 residues. Trimming pared 3 bases from V and 9 bases from J, leaving 9 bases between. The germline V gene has CDR1 MNHNS and CDR2 SASEGT. The CDR3 DNA reads TGTGCCAGCAGTGATCTGGGGGGGCAGTACTTC. Its translation: CASSDLGGQYF.

This clonotype was detected ten times or more. This chain joins TRBV11-2 and TRBJ2-5, with TRBD2 matching 7 bases. With V trimmed by 5 bases and J by 5 bases, 5 bases remained unmatched. The V gene's germline CDR1 is SGHAT and CDR2 FQNNGV. This CDR3 spans 13 amino acids. The CDR3 region has the DNA TGTGCCAGCAGCACCTGGCGGGAGGAGACCCAGTACTTC. Amino acid sequence: CASSTWREETQYF.

The chain uses TRBV20-1 and TRBJ2-1, with 14 bases that match TRBD2. J gave up 10 bases and V 5 bases, and 7 bases lay outside the gene matches. This CDR3 region has 14 residues. CDR1 is DFQATT and CDR2 is SNEGSKA in the germline V gene (reference sequence). CDR3 region: CSALTSGRAGEQFF. The CDR3 DNA follows: TGCAGTGCTTTGACTAGCGGGAGGGCCGGAGAGCAGTTCTTC.

The chain is built from TRBV2 and TRBJ1-4, with 8 bases fitting TRBD1. From germline, CDR1 is SNHLY and CDR2 FYNNEI. This CDR3 has 14 amino acids. V shed 6 bases and J 10 bases; nucleotides not matched to a gene: 10. CDR3 sequence: CASSLTGVAVKLFF. Written as DNA, the CDR3 is TGTGCCAGCAGCCTGACAGGGGTAGCGGTAAAACTGTTTTTT.

As DNA, the CDR3 is TGCGCCAGCAGCCCGTCCCTGGGCAGGCGGCCGGACTACACCTTC. This gives the protein CASSPSLGRRPDYTF. The gene calls are TRBV5-1 and TRBJ1-2; D uncertain. CDR1 and CDR2 from the germline V gene are SGHRS and YFSETQ. The CDR3 loop spans 15 amino acids. The germline V and J ends were trimmed by 4 bases and 10 bases, with 23 bases remaining between them.

This clonotype showed up many times. This chain connects TRBV5-1 to TRBJ2-2, with D tentatively TRBD2 (5 bases). The CDR3 is 13 residues long. Germline V gene data show CDR1 as SGHRS and CDR2 as YFSETQ. Trimming left V 5 bases short and J 5 bases short, with 10 bases between. The CDR3 nucleotides read TGCGCCAGCAGGGAGGCTCCTACCGGGGAGCTGTTTTTT. Amino acids: CASREAPTGELFF.